This entry lists 10 T cell receptor beta chains sequenced from one sample in a study of shared T cell receptors in the human thymus. The data were produced by immunoSEQ multiplex PCR, yet TCRdb's version contains in-frame clones alone and is incomplete. The table records roughly 660,000 clones, approximately 87% of them present only once. The data also belong to a second study, concerning human thymus T cells.

The material sequenced was thymocytes. Receptors were obtained from a boy in the first two years of life with a congenital heart defect.

This chain links TRBV4-3 with TRBJ2-3, with D possibly TRBD2 on 5 matching bases. The CDR3 sequence is 16 residues long. Trimming shortened V by 0 bases and J by 2 bases, and 12 bases separated the two germline ends. Germline V gene sequence: CDR1 LGHNA, CDR2 YSLEER. CDR3 nucleotide sequence: TGCGCCAGCAGCCAAGACCCTGGCGGGTACACAGATACGCAGTATTTT. Translated: CASSQDPGGYTDTQYF.

V usage is TRBV4-2 and J usage is TRBJ2-2; D gene unclear. This CDR3 comprises 15 residues. Per germline, CDR1 LGHNA and CDR2 YNFKEQ. V lost 0 bases and J 2 bases, leaving 7 bases between the germline ends. This chain's CDR3 is CASSQEAANTGELFF. The CDR3 bases are TGTGCCAGCAGCCAAGAGGCGGCCAACACCGGGGAGCTGTTTTTT.

The chain couples TRBV7-8 to TRBJ2-1; TRBD2 matches 9 bases. CDR1 SGHVS and CDR2 FQNEAQ come from the germline V gene. The trim removed 4 bases at V and 9 bases at J, leaving 7 bases unmatched. The CDR3 contains 14 residues. CDR3 DNA sequence: TGTGCCAGCAGCTCCGGGACTAGCCTAAGTGAGCAGTTCTTC. Its translation: CASSSGTSLSEQFF.

The V and J genes are TRBV4-3 and TRBJ2-7; 11 nucleotides agree with TRBD2. J gave up 3 bases and V 0 bases, and 16 bases lay outside the gene matches. The CDR3 length is 20 residues. CDR1 LGHNA and CDR2 YSLEER come from the germline V gene. CDR3 DNA: TGCGCCAGCAGCCAAGATTGGGCTAGCGGGAGGACTATTCGACGCTACGAGCAGTACTTC. The encoded protein is CASSQDWASGRTIRRYEQYF.

The chain recombines TRBV6-6 with TRBJ2-2, with 9 bases identical to TRBD2. Unmatched junction bases numbered 4, after V lost 6 bases and J lost 2 bases. The CDR3 spans 15 residues. The V gene's germline CDR1 is MNHNY and CDR2 SVGAGI (reference sequence). CDR3 protein: CASRTAGGNTGELFF. In nucleotides, the CDR3 is TGTGCCAGCAGAACAGCGGGAGGAAACACCGGGGAGCTGTTTTTT.

This chain connects TRBV6-5 to TRBJ2-7; the D gene is possibly TRBD2 (6 bases). CDR1 and CDR2 (germline): MNHEY, SVGAGI. V was cut by 2 bases and J by 2 bases, with 13 bases left in between. The CDR3 is made up of 15 amino acids. DNA for the CDR3: TGTGCCAGCAGTTACCCCGGGGGAAAAGCCTACGAGCAGTACTTC. It specifies CASSYPGGKAYEQYF.

The genes are TRBV2 and TRBJ2-7; 11 nucleotides align to TRBD1. The junction had 11 bases not matched to a gene; V was cut back by 5 bases and J by 5 bases. Germline CDR1 is SNHLY and CDR2 is FYNNEI. The CDR3 is 16 residues long. CDR3 bases: TGTGCCAGCAGTCTGAAGAGGACAGGGGGCCCCGACGAGCAGTACTTC. This codes for CASSLKRTGGPDEQYF.

This chain joins TRBV28 and TRBJ2-5, with 10 bases aligning to TRBD2. Per germline, CDR1 MDHEN and CDR2 SYDVKM. The CDR3 spans 18 residues. V was clipped by 6 bases and J by 3 bases; unmatched bases: 16. DNA of the CDR3: TGTGCCAGCAGACACCCCGCCCCTAGCGGGAGTTGCGAAGAGACCCAGTACTTC. This gives the protein CASRHPAPSGSCEETQYF.

This chain joins TRBV19 and TRBJ2-3; TRBD2 matches 8 bases. The V and J ends lost 1 base and 3 bases, in that order; junction bases with no gene match: 9. CDR3 length equals 17 residues. CDR1 is LNHDA and CDR2 is SQIVND in the germline V gene (reference sequence). The CDR3 bases are TGTGCCAGTAGTATAGCCGGAAGGAGCGGGAGTACAGATACGCAGTATTTT. This sequence encodes CASSIAGRSGSTDTQYF.

This clone was found once. The rearrangement uses TRBV5-1 and TRBJ2-7; TRBD1 might be the D (6 bases). The V and J ends lost 4 bases and 6 bases respectively, with 23 bases between them. The V gene's germline CDR1 is SGHRS and CDR2 YFSETQ. The CDR3 is 16 residues long. CDR3 sequence: CASSEGRQGPFCEQYF. DNA for the CDR3: TGCGCCAGCAGCGAAGGGCGTCAGGGGCCCTTCTGCGAGCAGTACTTC.